This T cell receptor (beta chain) appears in the sequencing data of a study of shared clonotypes between healthy human individuals. Only in-frame clones appear in the TCRdb table, and some are missing; sequencing was by immunoSEQ multiplex PCR. The table has some 2,400,000 clones, nearly 97% seen once. V lost 4 bases and J 5 bases, leaving 10 bases between the germline ends. Germline V gene data show CDR1 as SGHTA and CDR2 as FQGNSA. The CDR3 sequence is 13 residues long. This rearrangement joins TRBV7-2 to TRBJ2-3; weak D call: TRBD1 (6 bases). The specimen was naive CD4+ T cells sorted from blood. Subset: CD45RA+ positively selected. The receptor was isolated from a man aged 18 to 30 in good health. The CDR3 DNA reads TGTGCCAGCAGCTCCCAAGGGGGAGATACGCAGTATTTT. Its protein is CASSSQGGDTQYF.